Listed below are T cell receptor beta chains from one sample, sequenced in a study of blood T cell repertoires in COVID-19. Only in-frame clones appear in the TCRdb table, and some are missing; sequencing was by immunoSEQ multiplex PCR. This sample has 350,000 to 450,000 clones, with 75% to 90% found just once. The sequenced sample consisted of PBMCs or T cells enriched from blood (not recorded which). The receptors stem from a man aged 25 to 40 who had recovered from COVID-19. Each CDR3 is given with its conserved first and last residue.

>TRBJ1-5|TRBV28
CASRQQGDSNQPQHF
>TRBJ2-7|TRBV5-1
CASSLAGVPYEQYF
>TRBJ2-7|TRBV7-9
CASTSSANNYEQYF
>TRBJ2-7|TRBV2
CARQGSYEQYF
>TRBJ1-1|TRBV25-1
CASTQGATEAFF
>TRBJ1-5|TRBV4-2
CASSLSTGFNQPQHF
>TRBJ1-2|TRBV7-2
CASSLGGTYGYTF
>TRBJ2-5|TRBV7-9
CASSLSNSQETQYF
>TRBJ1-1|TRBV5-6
CASSLGGGNTEAFF
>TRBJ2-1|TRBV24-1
CATSDFGTGSYNEQFF
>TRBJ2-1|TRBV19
CASSQLGLAGSNEQFF
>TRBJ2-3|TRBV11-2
CASSLTSLADTQYF
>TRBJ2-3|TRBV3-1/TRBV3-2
CASSEIAGGDTQYF
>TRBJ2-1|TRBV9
CASSVAQGNEQFF
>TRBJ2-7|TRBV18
CASSPEGQGFDEQYF
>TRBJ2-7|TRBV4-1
CASSRGTETSYEQYF
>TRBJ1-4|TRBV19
CASSGTGDEKLFF
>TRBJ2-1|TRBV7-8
CASSREWRVSYNEQFF
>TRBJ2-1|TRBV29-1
CSVDTRGVQGEQFF
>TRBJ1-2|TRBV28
CASSLLARGTGGTGYTF
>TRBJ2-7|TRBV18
CASSPPSSPAGNSYEQYF
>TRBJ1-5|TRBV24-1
CATRLTQLINQPQHF
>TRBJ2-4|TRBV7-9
CASSLSGTGYRYF
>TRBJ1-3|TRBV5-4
CASSLQGGGNTIYF
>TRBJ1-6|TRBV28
CASSAGVHNSPLHF
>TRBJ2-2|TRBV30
CAWSVLSGVTGELFF
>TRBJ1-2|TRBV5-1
CASSFDREDRYTF
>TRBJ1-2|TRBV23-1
CASSPFRRGRVNYGYTF
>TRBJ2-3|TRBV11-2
CASSLVAYTDTQYF
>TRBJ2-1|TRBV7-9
CASSPRGTSGSRNEQFF
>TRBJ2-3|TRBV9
CASSYLADTQYF
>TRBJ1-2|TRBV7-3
CASRPTPRTGQLGGYTF
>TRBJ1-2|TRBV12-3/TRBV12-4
CASTPGSRHYTF
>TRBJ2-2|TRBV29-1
CSALSWDYDATGELFF
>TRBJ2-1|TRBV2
CASAPNARGWGEQFF
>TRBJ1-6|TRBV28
CASSKDSSYNSPLHF
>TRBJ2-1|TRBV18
CASHSGSGNEQFF
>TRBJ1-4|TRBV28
CASSLRDRALEKLFF
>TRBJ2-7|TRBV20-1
CSASPGLAHSYEQYF
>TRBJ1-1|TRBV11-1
CASSSRPNDRNTEAFF
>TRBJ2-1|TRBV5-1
CASSPGQGKAEQFF
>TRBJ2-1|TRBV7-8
CASRPTSGNMYEQFF
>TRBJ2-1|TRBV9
CASSVAGGSSYNEQFF
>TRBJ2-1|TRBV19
CASSPPGLAVYNEQFF
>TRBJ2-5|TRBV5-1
CASSLRQGQETQYF
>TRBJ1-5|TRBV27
CASSSQGSNQPQHF
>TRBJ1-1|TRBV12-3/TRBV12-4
CASSLQGTEAFF
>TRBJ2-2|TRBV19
CASSTRTTSNTGELFF
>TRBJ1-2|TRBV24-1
CATSDPGYGYTF
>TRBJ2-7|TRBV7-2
CASSKPGTGTYEQYF
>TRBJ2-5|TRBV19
CASMGKAKGKETQYF
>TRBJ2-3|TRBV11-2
CASSLRRGTARGTDTQYF
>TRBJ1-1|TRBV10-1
CAKPLDGQGSEAFF
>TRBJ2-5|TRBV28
CASSLPDRRGETQYF
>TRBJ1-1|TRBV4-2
CASSHSQGTSNTEAFF
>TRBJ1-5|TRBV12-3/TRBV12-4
CASSFSDQPQHF
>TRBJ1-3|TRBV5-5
CASSWGQGGENTIYF